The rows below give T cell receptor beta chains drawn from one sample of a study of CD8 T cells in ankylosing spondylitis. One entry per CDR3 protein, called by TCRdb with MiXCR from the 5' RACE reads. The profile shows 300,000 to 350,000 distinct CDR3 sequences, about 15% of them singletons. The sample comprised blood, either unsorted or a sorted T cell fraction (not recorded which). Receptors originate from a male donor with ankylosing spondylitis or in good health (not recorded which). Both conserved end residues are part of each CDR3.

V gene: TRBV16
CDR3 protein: CASSQSLQGSYEQYF

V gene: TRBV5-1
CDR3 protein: CASSLWSRRGGGNTEAFF

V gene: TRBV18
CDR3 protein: CASSPGTGGDVLSSGANVLTF

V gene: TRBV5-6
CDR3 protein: CASSLGGSTYEQYF

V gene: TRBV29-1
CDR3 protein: CSVESPRGGAGELFF

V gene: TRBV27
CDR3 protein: CASSLEGSAGGYTF

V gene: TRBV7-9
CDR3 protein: CASTPPRGGSYEQYF

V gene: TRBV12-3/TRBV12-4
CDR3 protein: CASSRGYDSNQPQHF

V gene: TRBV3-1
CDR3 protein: CASSYGNEQFF

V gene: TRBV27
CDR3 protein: CASQGRAETQYF

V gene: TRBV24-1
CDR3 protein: CATSDSRASGGNEQFF

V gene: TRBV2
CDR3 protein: CASSQLGVGSDVSLEQFF

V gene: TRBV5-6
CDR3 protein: CASSLSGLGQPQHF

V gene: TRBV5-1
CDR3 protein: CASSLSGGRHTEAFF

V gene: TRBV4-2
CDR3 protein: CASSQEGSAWQYF

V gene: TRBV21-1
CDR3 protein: CASCKSYGYTF

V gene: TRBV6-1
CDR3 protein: CSAGRAPGPDTQYF

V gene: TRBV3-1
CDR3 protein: CASSQDTGQGHGYTF

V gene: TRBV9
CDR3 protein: CASSVEVRTDTQYF

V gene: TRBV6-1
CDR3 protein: CASSNRDRYIDEQYF

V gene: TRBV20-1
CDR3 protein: CSARTGTPTDLMNTEAFF

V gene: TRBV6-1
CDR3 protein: CASSEGGFGRSFSYTF

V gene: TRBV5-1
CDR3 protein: CASSLGRILRTDTQYF

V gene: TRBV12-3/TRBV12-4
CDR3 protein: CASSLSPRTEAFF

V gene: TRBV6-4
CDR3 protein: CASSDAGGHNEQFF

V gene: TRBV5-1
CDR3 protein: CASSLGGALGNNEQFF

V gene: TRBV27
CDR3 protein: CASTLLGGSETQYF

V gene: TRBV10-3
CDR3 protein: CAAGLAADTQYF

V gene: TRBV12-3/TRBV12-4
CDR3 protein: CASSSSSGLYNEQFF

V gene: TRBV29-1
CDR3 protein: CSVEGQGTSGAFF

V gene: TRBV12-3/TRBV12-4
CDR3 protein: CASSLGWEGSYEQYF

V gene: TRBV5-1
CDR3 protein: CASRIFTGGTEAFF

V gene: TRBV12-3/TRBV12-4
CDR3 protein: CASNLREGLQPQHF

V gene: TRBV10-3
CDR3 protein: CATRGGSNTEAFF

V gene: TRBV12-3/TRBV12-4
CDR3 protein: CASSFRSTSGGPSADTQYF

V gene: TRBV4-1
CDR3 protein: CASSQDQGERQPQHF

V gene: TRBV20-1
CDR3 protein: CSARKQGVGNTIYF

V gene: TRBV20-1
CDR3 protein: CSASSGGTGELFF

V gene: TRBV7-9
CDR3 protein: CASSSSGQFTDTQYF

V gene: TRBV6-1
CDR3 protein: CASKIPGQVPLRAFF

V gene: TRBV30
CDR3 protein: CAWGRQGGTQYF

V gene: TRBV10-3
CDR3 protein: CAISATLPSITF

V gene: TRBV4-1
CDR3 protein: CASSQHGGGVDGAFF

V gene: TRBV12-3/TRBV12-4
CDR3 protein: CASRRDFVSTDTQYF

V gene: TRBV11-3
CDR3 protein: CASSLGIEGGELFF